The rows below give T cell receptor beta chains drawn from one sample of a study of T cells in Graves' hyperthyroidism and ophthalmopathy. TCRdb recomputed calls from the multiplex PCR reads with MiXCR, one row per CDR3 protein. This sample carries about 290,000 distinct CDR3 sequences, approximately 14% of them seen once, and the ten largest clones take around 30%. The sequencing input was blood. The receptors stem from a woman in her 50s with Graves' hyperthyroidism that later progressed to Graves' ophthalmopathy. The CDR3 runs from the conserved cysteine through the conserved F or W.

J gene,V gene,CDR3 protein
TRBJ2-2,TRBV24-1,CATSERTRPTGELFF
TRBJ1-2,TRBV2,CASSELLALGGDYGYTF
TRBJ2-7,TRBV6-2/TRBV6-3,CASSAAGTSPNYEQYF
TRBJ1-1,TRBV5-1,CASSLERPANTEAFF
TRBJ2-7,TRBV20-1,CSARVAGFYEQYF
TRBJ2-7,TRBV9,CASSGRTGGYEQYF
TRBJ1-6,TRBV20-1,CSARTAYNSPLHF
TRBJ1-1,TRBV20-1,CSARDYRVRDTEAFF
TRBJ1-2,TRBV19,CASSSHGQENYGYTF
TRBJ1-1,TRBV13,CASSLLRKAFF
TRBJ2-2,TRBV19,CASSIYGTGELFF
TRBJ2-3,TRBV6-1,CASSEGRADTQYF
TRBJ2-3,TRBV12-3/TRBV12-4,CASSLSSGGGTDTQYF
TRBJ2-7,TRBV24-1,CATSDQGASHEQYF
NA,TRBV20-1,CSAREGGTNTDTQHF
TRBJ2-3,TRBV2,CASSGLAGEDTQYF
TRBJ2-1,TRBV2,CASSERDRGAAHSEQFF
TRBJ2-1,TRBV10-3,CAISPDGYNEQFF